This TCR beta chain came from a study of response to subunit inactivated influenza vaccine. Broader study findings: Authors suggested few new T cells are recruited by each seasonal influenza vaccination.

TCRdb reanalysed the RT-PCR reads using MiXCR and keeps one entry per CDR3 protein. The table has 710,000 or so distinct CDR3 sequences, 15% to 18% seen once; the top ten hold approximately 10%. Of note for this clonotype: Its antigen remains unknown.

Germline values: CDR1 SGHRS, CDR2 YFSETQ. The CDR3 spans 16 residues. The V gene lost 4 bases and the J gene lost 2 bases, with 15 bases spanning the gap. This TCR was sampled from a man aged 45-65 years who received an inactivated influenza vaccine. V and J are TRBV5-1 and TRBJ1-4, with D maybe TRBD1 (5 bases). This specimen consisted of PBMCs from blood, obtained roughly 12 days after vaccination. This CDR3 is CASSLQAASTNEKLFF. CDR3 sequence (DNA): TGCGCCAGCAGCCTACAGGCTGCCTCTACTAATGAAAAACTGTTTTTT.